These T cell receptor beta chains were read from a single sample in a study of T cells in Graves' hyperthyroidism and ophthalmopathy. TCRdb itself ran the multiplex PCR reads through MiXCR, one entry per CDR3 protein. The sample has roughly 350,000 distinct CDR3 sequences; approximately 14% are singletons. The sample consisted of blood. These receptors were taken from a woman between 40 and 55 years old with Graves' ophthalmopathy. The CDR3 runs from the conserved cysteine through the conserved F or W.

v_call,j_call,cdr3_aa
TRBV20-1,TRBJ2-4,CSALGQGAKNIQYF
TRBV18,TRBJ2-7,CASSGAEQYF
TRBV11-2,TRBJ2-5,CASSLSLGEQETQYF
TRBV4-2,TRBJ1-4,CASSQMTAGNEKLFF
TRBV4-1,TRBJ1-5,CASSQDEGFQPQHF
TRBV6-4,TRBJ2-7,CASSDARHYTRRYSYEQYF
TRBV19,TRBJ1-5,CASRGDFSNQPQHF
TRBV27,TRBJ2-7,CASSPILANYHEQYF
TRBV4-2,TRBJ1-4,CASSPQPGQGPTNEKLFF
TRBV11-2,TRBJ2-5,CASSLDMGLEREETQYF
TRBV7-8,TRBJ1-1,CASSSGQGNTKAFF
TRBV5-5,TRBJ2-3,CASSTDRGSDTQYF
TRBV29-1,TRBJ2-5,CSVGDRAETQYF